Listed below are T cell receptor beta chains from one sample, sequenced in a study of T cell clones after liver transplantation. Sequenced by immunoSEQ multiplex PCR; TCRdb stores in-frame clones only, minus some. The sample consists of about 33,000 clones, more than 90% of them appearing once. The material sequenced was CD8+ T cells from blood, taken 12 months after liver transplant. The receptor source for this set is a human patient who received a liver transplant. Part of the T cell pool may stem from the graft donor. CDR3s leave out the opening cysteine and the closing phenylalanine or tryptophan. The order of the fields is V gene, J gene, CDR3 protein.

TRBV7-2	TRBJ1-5	ASSLAQGKWGNQPQH
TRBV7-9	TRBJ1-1	ASSSGYELNTEAF
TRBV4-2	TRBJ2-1	ASSQDVQGREGPYNEQF
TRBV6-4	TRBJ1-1	ASSDRPYTEAF
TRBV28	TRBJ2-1	ASSFGLAGYNEQF
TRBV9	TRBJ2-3	ASSVSGSTDTQY
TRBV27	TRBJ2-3	ASSPLLTDTQY
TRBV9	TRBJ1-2	ASSGGKEGYGYT
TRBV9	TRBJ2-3	ASSVGAGVDTQY
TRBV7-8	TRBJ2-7	ASSLDGGYEQY
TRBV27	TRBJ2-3	ASSLEWGSRTDTQY